This TCR beta chain was sequenced in a study of CD8+CD57+ T cells in acquired aplastic anemia. Study background: When averaged, DNA from sorted CD4+ and CD8+ cells came to approximately 3 ug.

Study findings and constraints: Simpson's diversity of CD8+ cells was not significantly different in patients compared with controls.

The V end lost 4 bases, the J end lost 5 bases, and 15 bases lay between the germline ends. The germline V gene encodes CDR1 SQVTM and CDR2 ANQGSEA. The CDR3 contains 13 residues. Both TCR beta VDJ combination and CDR3 sequence profiling were carried out. Genomic DNA was the template for this profiling. Using its own MiXCR run on the reads, TCRdb lists one record per CDR3 protein. The table lists nearly 60,000 distinct CDR3 sequences, roughly three fifths of them singletons. An expansion of CD8+CD57+ cells by flow cytometry had been shown in patients chosen for sequencing. Severe acquired aplastic anemia affected all patients. Sampling of blood occurred while the patients had still received no therapy. Regarding this clonotype: The antigen is not known.

The sequencing sample was made of sorted CD4+, CD8+, or CD8+CD57+ T cells (not recorded which) from PBMCs. The origin of this receptor is a human donor with aplastic anemia. The chain employs TRBV29-1 and TRBJ2-7; tentative D call: TRBD2 (5 bases). CDR3 coding DNA: TGCAGCGTTGGATCCCGGATCGGGGACGAGCAGTACTTC. As protein: CSVGSRIGDEQYF.